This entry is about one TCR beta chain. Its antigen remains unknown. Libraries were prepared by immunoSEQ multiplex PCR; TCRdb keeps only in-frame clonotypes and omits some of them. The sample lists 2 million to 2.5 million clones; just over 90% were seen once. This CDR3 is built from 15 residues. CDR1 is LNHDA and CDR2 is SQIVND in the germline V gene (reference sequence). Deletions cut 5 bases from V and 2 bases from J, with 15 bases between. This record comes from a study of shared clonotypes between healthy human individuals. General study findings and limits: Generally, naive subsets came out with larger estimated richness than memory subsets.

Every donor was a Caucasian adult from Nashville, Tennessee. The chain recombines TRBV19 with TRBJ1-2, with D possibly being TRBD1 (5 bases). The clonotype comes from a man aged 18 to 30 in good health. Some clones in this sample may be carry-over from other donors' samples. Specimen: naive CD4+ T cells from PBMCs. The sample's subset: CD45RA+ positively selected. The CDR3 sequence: CASSPDTRPNYGYTF. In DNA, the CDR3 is TGTGCCAGTAGTCCGGACACTCGTCCCAACTATGGCTACACCTTC.